This T cell receptor (beta chain) was obtained from a study of T cell repertoires in cytomegalovirus infection. General study findings and limits: HLA-C-restricted CMV-specific TCR beta clonotypes were dominant in the ex vivo response.

TCRdb passed the reads through MiXCR, listing each CDR3 protein once. The sample has 250,000 or so distinct CDR3 sequences; about 15% are singletons. This clonotype was counted between two and nine times. Its specificity is not known. Per germline, CDR1 DFQATT and CDR2 SNEGSKA (reference sequence). The CDR3 spans 15 residues. Trimming cost V 1 base and J 2 bases, with 15 bases left between them. The sample was CD8+ T cells from PBMCs. This TCR was sampled from a human donor in good health (CMV status not recorded). Some clones in this sample may be carry-over from other donors' samples. The chain has TRBV20-1 and TRBJ2-7; D is possibly TRBD2 (5 bases). In nucleotides, the CDR3 is TGCAGTGCTAGAGGGACGGGCGGGTTAACCTACGAGCAGTACTTC. Protein: CSARGTGGLTYEQYF.